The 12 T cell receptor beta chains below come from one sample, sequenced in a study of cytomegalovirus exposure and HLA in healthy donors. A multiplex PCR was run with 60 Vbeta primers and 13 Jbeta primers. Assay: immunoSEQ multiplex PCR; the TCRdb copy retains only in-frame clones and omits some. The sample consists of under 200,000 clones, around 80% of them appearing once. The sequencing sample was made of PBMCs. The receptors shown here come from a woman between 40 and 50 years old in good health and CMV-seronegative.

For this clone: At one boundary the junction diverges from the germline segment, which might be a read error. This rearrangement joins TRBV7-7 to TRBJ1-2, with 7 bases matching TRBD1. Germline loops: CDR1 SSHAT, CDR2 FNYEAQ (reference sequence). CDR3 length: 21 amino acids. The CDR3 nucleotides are TGTGCTAGCAGCTTAGATTTCCCTCGGACTCCAACAGGGGAAAGGGACTATGGCTACACCTTC. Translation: CASSLDFPRTPTGERDYGYTF.

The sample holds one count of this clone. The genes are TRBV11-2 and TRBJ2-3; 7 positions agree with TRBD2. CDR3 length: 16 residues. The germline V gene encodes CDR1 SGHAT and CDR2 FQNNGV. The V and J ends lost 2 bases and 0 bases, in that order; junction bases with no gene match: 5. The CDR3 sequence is CASSLLGGTSTDTQYF. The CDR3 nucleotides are TGTGCCAGCAGCTTATTGGGAGGGACTAGCACAGATACGCAGTATTTT. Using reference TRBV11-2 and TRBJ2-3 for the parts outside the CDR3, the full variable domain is EAGVAQSPRYKIIEKRQSVAFWCNPISGHATLYWYQQILGQGPKLLIQFQNNGVVDDSQLPKDRFSAERLKGVDSTLKIQPAKLEDSAVYLCASSLLGGTSTDTQYFGPGTRLTVL.

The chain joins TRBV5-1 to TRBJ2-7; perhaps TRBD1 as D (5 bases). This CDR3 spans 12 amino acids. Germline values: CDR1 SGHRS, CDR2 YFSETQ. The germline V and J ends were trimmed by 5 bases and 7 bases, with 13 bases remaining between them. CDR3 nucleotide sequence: TGCGCCAGCAGAGAGGACATTTATGAGCAGTACTTC. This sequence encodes CASREDIYEQYF.

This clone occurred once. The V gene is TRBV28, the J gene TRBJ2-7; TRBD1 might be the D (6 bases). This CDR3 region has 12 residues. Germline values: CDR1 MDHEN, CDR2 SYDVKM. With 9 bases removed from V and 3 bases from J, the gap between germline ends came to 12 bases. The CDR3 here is CASRQDRYEQYF. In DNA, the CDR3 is TGTGCCAGTAGACAGGACCGCTACGAGCAGTACTTC.

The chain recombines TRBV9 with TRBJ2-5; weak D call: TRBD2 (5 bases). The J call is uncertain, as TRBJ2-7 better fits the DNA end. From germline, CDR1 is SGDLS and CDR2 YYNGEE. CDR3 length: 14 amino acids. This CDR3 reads CASSPKEDLYEQYF. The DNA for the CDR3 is TGTGCCAGCAGCCCCAAGGAGGACCTCTACGAGCAGTACTTC.

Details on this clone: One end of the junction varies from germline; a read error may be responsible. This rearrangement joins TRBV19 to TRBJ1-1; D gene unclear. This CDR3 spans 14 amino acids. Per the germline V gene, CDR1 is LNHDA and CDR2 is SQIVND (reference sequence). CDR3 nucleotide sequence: TGTGCCAGCAGTAGAGAGGGAGGGAACACTGAAGCTTTCTTT. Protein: CASSREGGNTEAFF.

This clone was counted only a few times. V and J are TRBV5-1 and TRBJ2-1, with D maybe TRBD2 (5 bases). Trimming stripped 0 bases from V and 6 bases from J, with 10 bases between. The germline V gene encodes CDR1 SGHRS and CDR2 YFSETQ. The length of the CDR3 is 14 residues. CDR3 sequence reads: CASSLGGGRNEQFF. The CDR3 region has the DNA TGCGCCAGCAGCTTGGGTGGAGGCCGCAATGAGCAGTTCTTC.

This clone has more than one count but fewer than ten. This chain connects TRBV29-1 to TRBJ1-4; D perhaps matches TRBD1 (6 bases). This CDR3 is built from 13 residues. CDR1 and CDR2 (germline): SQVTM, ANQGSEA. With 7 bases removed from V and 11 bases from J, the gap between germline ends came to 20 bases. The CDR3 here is CSALSTGPGKLFF. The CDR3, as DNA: TGCAGCGCACTTTCGACAGGTCCCGGGAAACTGTTTTTT.

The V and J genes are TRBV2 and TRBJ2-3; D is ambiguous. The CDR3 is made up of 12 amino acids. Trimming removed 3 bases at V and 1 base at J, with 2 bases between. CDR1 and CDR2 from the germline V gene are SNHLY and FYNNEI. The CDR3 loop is CASSDGTDTQYF. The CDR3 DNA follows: TGTGCCAGCAGTGACGGCACAGATACGCAGTATTTT.

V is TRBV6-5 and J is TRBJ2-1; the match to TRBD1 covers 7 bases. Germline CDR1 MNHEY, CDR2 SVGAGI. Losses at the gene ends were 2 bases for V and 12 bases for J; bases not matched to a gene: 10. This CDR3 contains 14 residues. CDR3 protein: CASSYLDRSRRQFF. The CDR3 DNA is TGTGCCAGCAGTTACCTGGACAGGAGCCGCCGGCAGTTCTTC.

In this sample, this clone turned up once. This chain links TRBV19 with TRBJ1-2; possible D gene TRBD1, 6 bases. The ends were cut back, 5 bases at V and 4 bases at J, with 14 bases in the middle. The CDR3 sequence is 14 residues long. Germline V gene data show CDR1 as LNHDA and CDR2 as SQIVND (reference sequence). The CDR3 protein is CASSAGLGGYGYTF. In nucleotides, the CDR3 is TGTGCCAGTAGTGCGGGCTTAGGGGGCTATGGCTACACCTTC.

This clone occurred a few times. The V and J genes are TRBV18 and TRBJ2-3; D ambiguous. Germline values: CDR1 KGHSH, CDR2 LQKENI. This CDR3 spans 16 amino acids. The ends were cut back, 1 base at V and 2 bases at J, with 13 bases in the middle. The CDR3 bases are TGTGCCAGCTCACCACGAGCGAAGATGCTCACAGATACGCAGTATTTT. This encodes CASSPRAKMLTDTQYF.